This T cell receptor (beta chain) was observed in a study of OX40 agonist ivuxolimab in advanced cancers. Study-wide background: At doses from 0.01 to 10 mg/kg, patients were given intravenous ivuxolimab every 2 weeks. Whole-study findings and limits: In a subset of nonresponders, normalized T-cell clonal expansion was also low. Relatively little clonal expansion, among the lowest observed, appeared in partial responders at 0.1-3.0 mg/kg.

The V end lost 2 bases, the J end lost 3 bases, and 8 bases lay between the germline ends. The CDR3 has 14 residues. Germline V gene data show CDR1 as SEHNR and CDR2 as FQNEAQ (reference sequence). The sample holds one count of this clone. Its antigen is not known. Libraries were prepared by immunoSEQ multiplex PCR; TCRdb keeps only in-frame clonotypes and omits some of them. The table has some 80,000 clones, 75% to 90% seen once. The TCR was taken from an adult with an advanced solid tumor such as melanoma, head and neck, liver or kidney cancer. This sample comprised CD4+ or CD8+ T cells sorted from blood, obtained in a trial of the OX40 agonist ivuxolimab. V gene TRBV7-9 combines with J gene TRBJ1-5; D unclear. The CDR3 region has the DNA TGTGCCAGCAGCTTATCAACCGTCAATCAGCCCCAGCATTTT. This encodes CASSLSTVNQPQHF.